Listed below are T cell receptor beta chains from one sample, sequenced in a study of beta chain features in type 1 diabetes. Only in-frame clones appear in the TCRdb table, and some are missing; sequencing was by immunoSEQ multiplex PCR. The sample contains some 240,000 clones, approximately 11% of which appear only once. Sample: central memory CD4+ T cells from blood. The receptors were gathered from a man in his late teens or twenties in good health. The CDR3 runs from the conserved cysteine through the conserved F or W. The D gene is left open where the match is weak. Size tells how often a clone was seen (once, few, many) or the class of an expanded clone, and some rows leave it out.

TRBV2	.	TRBJ2-5	.	TGTGCCAGCAGTGAATTGGAGACCCAGTACTTC	CASSELETQYF
TRBV10-3	.	TRBJ2-1	many	TGTGCCATCAGTGACTCGGGTAGGAGCTCCTACAATGAGCAGTTCTTC	CAISDSGRSSYNEQFF
TRBV30	.	TRBJ2-1	.	TGTGCCTGGAGTGTAGAGGTAAATGAGCAGTTCTTC	CAWSVEVNEQFF
TRBV5-4	TRBD1	TRBJ1-1	.	TGTGCCAGCTTCGAAACTGGACAGGGTTCGAACACTGAAGCTTTCTTT	CASFETGQGSNTEAFF
TRBV20-1	.	TRBJ2-5	.	TGCAGTGCTTTTATCCAAGAGACCCAGTACTTC	CSAFIQETQYF
TRBV7-8	.	TRBJ1-1	.	TGTGCCAGCAGCTTAGTCCAGATGAACACTGAAGCTTTCTTT	CASSLVQMNTEAFF
TRBV10-3	.	TRBJ2-4	.	TGTGCCATCAGTGAGTCGAATTTGCTAGCCAAAAACATTCAGTACTTC	CAISESNLLAKNIQYF
TRBV7-2	TRBD2	TRBJ2-7	.	TGTGCCAGCAGCTTAGACGGGAGGGCCGGGGAGCAGTACTTC	CASSLDGRAGEQYF
TRBV7-8	TRBD2	TRBJ2-3	few	TGTGCCAGCAGCTGGAGCGGGGGCGCTAGCACAGATACGCAGTATTTT	CASSWSGGASTDTQYF
TRBV11-2	TRBD2	TRBJ2-3	few	TGTGCCAGCAGCCCCAGGACTAGCGGGACGGCCGATACGCAGTATTTT	CASSPRTSGTADTQYF
TRBV19	TRBD1	TRBJ1-1	few	TGTGCCAGTACCAGTGACAGGGGGTTAGCAGCTTTCTTT	CASTSDRGLAAFF
TRBV30	.	TRBJ2-5	.	TGTGCCTGGAGTGTCCCAACGGGGCAAGAGACCCAGTACTTC	CAWSVPTGQETQYF
TRBV6-6	.	TRBJ2-1	few	TGTGCCAGCAGTTACAGTTGGGGGCGTCAGAATGAGCAGTTCTTC	CASSYSWGRQNEQFF
TRBV5-5	.	TRBJ2-7	few	TGTGCCAGCAGCTTGCTTGGGTTTGAGCAGTACTTC	CASSLLGFEQYF
TRBV7-2	.	TRBJ2-1	.	TGTGCCAGCAGCCCGAACTTTGTTCCGGGGAACGAGCAGTTCTTC	CASSPNFVPGNEQFF
TRBV2	.	TRBJ1-1	many	TGTGCCAGCAGTGTAATGACAGGGAACACTGAAGCTTTCTTT	CASSVMTGNTEAFF
TRBV5-1	TRBD1	TRBJ2-4	.	TGCGCCAGCAGCTTGGAGCGAGGGACAGGGGCGAACATTCAGTACTTC	CASSLERGTGANIQYF
TRBV29-1	.	TRBJ2-1	many	TGCAGCGTTGATGGCCAGAGCTCCTACAATGAGCAGTTCTTC	CSVDGQSSYNEQFF
TRBV7-9	TRBD2	TRBJ2-1	few	TGTGCCAGCAGCCTCTGGCTAGCGGGAGAGTACAATGAGCAGTTCTTC	CASSLWLAGEYNEQFF
TRBV7-7	.	TRBJ1-2	.	TGTGCTAGCAGCCCTAGGCTACAGGGTCAACCCCATCCCTACACCTTC	CASSPRLQGQPHPYTF
TRBV15	.	TRBJ2-1	.	TGTGCCACCAGCAGAGATGCGGGACTCGAAGTCTACAATGAGCAGTTCTTC	CATSRDAGLEVYNEQFF
TRBV7-3	TRBD2	TRBJ2-1	.	TGTGCCAGCAGCCAGGGACTAGCAGTTTACAATGAGCAGTTCTTC	CASSQGLAVYNEQFF
TRBV2	.	TRBJ2-7	few	TGTGCCAGCAGGGCCGACACAAGCTACGAGCAGTACTTC	CASRADTSYEQYF
TRBV18	.	TRBJ2-1	.	TGTGCCAGCTCGCCCCGACTAGAGGGCAATGAGCAGTTCTTC	CASSPRLEGNEQFF
TRBV9	.	TRBJ2-6	many	TGTGCCAGCAGCCTCGGACTTTCCTACTCTGGGGCCAACGTCCTGACTTTC	CASSLGLSYSGANVLTF
TRBV30	TRBD1	TRBJ2-2	many	TGTGCCTCCGATCCCGGGACAGGGGTCCCCGGGGAGCTGTTTTTT	CASDPGTGVPGELFF
TRBV29-1	TRBD2	TRBJ2-5	many	TGCAGCGTTTACGGCGGCCAAGATATGCGGGGGGAGACCCAGTACTTC	CSVYGGQDMRGETQYF
TRBV7-2	.	TRBJ2-1	few	TGTGCCAGCAGAGGATCCGGGATCCGCGGAGATGAGCAGTTCTTC	CASRGSGIRGDEQFF
TRBV30	.	TRBJ2-5	.	TGTGCCTGGAGTAGTAACCGAGAGACCCAGTACTTC	CAWSSNRETQYF
TRBV4-3	.	TRBJ2-3	few	TGCGCCAGCAGCCAAGATACTGGCTTATACGGCGGAACAGATACGCAGTATTTT	CASSQDTGLYGGTDTQYF
TRBV4-3	TRBD2	TRBJ2-7	many	TGCGCCAGCAGCCAAGATCAGAGCGGGAGGGAGCAGTACTTC	CASSQDQSGREQYF
TRBV29-1	TRBD2	TRBJ2-7	.	TGCAGCGTGGGGAGCGGGAGAGGACCCTACGAGCAGTACTTC	CSVGSGRGPYEQYF
TRBV9	.	TRBJ2-5	few	TGTGCCAGCGGGGGCACGGCCGAGTGGGAGACCCAGTACTTC	CASGGTAEWETQYF
TRBV9	.	TRBJ2-7	.	TGTGCCAGCAGCCGAAAGGACTACGAGCAGTACTTC	CASSRKDYEQYF
TRBV29-1	.	TRBJ1-1	.	TGCAGCGCCTACGGGGGCTCTGAAGCTTTCTTT	CSAYGGSEAFF
TRBV15	.	TRBJ1-2	few	TGTGCCACCAGCAGAGATGCGGCGCGGGGCTACACCTTC	CATSRDAARGYTF
TRBV9	.	TRBJ1-1	.	TGTGCCAGCAGCCCTGAGGTCTGGAACACTGAAGCTTTCTTT	CASSPEVWNTEAFF
TRBV19	.	TRBJ2-2	.	TGTGCCAGTAGTCCCACAGTGAACACCGGGGAGCTGTTTTTT	CASSPTVNTGELFF
TRBV6-1	TRBD1	TRBJ2-7	few	TGTGCCAGCAGTTTCGGACAGGGGACCTACGAGCAGTACTTC	CASSFGQGTYEQYF
TRBV9	TRBD1	TRBJ1-1	.	TGTGCCAGCAGCCCCCACGGGACAGGGGATGAACCAGAAGCTTTCTTT	CASSPHGTGDEPEAFF
TRBV7-2	.	TRBJ2-2	few	TGTGCCAGCAGCTTGCGACTAACCGGGGAGCTGTTTTTT	CASSLRLTGELFF
TRBV5-1	.	TRBJ1-3	few	TGCGCCAGCAGCTTAGCCGTTTCCGGAAACACCATATATTTT	CASSLAVSGNTIYF
TRBV2	.	TRBJ2-4	.	TGTGCCAGCACTCGGGACTCAAACATTCAGTACTTC	CASTRDSNIQYF
TRBV7-2	TRBD2	TRBJ2-3	few	TGTGCCAGCAGCCCCACCGGGACTAGGGGCGCAGATACGCAGTATTTT	CASSPTGTRGADTQYF
TRBV30	.	TRBJ2-7	few	TGTGCCTGGAGTGGGACCGGGACCTACGAGCAGTACTTC	CAWSGTGTYEQYF
TRBV4-3	.	TRBJ2-1	.	TGCGCCAGCAGCCAAGCTCTCCTAGCAACCTACAATGAGCAGTTCTTC	CASSQALLATYNEQFF
TRBV6-6	.	TRBJ2-1	few	TGTGCCAGCAGTTACTCGGGAGGCTCCTACAATGAGCAGTTCTTC	CASSYSGGSYNEQFF
TRBV4-1	.	TRBJ2-2	.	TGCGCCAGCAGCCAAGAAGGTCCCCGGGGCGGGGAGCTGTTTTTT	CASSQEGPRGGELFF
TRBV29-1	.	TRBJ2-3	.	TGCAGCGTTAGTGGGGGAACAGATACGCAGTATTTT	CSVSGGTDTQYF
TRBV18	.	TRBJ2-5	once	TGTGCCAGCTCACCACCGGCAGGGGGGGAGACCCAGTACTTC	CASSPPAGGETQYF
TRBV5-4	TRBD2	TRBJ2-3	.	TGTGCCAGCAGCTCCGGGACTAGCGGATCCACAGATACGCAGTATTTT	CASSSGTSGSTDTQYF
TRBV14	.	TRBJ2-7	.	TGTGCCAGCAGTAATACAATACCGGGCGCCCCCAGGGAAGAGCAGTACTTC	CASSNTIPGAPREEQYF
TRBV28	.	TRBJ2-7	few	TGTGCCAGCAGTTTCCCCCGGACACCGGGATACGAGCAGTACTTC	CASSFPRTPGYEQYF
TRBV7-9	TRBD2	TRBJ2-2	few	TGTGCCAGCAGCTTACAGCGGGAGCCCGGGGAGCTGTTTTTT	CASSLQREPGELFF
TRBV30	.	TRBJ1-5	.	TGTGCCTGGAGTCTTACGGGAGATCAGCCCCAGCATTTT	CAWSLTGDQPQHF